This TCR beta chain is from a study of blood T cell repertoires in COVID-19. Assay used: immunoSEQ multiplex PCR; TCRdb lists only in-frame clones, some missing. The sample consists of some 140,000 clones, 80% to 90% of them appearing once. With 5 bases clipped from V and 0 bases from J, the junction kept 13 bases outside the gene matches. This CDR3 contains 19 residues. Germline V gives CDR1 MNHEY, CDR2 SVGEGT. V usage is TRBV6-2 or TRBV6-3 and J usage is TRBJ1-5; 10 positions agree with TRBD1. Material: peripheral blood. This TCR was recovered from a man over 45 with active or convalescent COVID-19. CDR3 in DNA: TGTGCCAGCAGTCGTCCCACGGACAGGGGGGGGAATAGCAATCAGCCCCAGCATTTT. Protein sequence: CASSRPTDRGGNSNQPQHF.